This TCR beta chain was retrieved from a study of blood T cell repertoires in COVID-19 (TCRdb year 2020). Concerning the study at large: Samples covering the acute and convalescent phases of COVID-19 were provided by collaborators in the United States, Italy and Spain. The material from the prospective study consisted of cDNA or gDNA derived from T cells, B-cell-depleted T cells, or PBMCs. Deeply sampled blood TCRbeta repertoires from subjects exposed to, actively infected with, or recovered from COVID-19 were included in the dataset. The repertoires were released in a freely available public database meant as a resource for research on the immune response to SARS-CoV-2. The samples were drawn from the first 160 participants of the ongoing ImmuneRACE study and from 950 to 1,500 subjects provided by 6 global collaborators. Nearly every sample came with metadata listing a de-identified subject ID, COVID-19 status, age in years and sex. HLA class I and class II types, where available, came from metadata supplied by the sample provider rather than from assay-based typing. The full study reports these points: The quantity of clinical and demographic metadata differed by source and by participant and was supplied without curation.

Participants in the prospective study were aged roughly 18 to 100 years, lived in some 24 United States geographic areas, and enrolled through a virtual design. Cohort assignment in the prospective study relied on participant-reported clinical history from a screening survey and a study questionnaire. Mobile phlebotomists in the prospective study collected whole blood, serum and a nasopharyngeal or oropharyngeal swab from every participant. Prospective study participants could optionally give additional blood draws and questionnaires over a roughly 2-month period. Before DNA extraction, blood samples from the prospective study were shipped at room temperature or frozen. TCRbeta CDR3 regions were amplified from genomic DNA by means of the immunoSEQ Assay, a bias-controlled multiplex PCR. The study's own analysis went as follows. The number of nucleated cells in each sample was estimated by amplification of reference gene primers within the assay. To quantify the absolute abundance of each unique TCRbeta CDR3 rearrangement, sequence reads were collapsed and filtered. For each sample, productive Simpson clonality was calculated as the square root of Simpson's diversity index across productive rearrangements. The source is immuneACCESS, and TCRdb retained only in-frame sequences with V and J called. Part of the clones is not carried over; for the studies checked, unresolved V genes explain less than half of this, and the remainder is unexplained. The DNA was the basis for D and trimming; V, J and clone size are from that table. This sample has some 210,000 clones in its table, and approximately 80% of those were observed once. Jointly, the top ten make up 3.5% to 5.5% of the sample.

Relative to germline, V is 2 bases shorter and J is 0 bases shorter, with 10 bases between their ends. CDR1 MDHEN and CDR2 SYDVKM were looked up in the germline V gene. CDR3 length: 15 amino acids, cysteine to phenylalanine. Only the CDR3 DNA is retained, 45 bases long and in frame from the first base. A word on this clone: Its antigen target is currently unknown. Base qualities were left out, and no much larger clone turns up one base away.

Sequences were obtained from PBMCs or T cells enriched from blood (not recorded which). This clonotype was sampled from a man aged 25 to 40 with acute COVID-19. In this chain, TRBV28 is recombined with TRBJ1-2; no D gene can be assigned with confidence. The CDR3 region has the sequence CASSLISSANYGYTF. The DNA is TGTGCCAGCAGTTTAATTTCTTCAGCTAACTATGGCTACACCTTC.